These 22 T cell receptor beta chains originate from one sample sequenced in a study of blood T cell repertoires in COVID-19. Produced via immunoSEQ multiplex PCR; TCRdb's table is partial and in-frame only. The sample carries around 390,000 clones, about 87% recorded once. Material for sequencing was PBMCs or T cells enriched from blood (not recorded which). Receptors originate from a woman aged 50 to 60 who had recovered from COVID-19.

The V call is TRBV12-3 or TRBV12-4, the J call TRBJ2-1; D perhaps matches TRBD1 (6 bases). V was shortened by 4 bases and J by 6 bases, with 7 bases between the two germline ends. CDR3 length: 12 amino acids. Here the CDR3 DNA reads TGTGCCAGCAGTTCGACAGGCAATGAGCAGTTCTTC. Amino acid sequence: CASSSTGNEQFF.

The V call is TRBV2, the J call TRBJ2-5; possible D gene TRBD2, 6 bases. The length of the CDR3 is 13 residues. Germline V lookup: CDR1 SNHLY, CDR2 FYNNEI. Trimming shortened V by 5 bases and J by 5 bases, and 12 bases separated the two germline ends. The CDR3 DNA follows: TGTGCCAGCAGTCCGGGAGCAAGGGAGACCCAGTACTTC. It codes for CASSPGARETQYF.

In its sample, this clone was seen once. Here the CDR3 reads CASSTVGLEQFF. CDR3 sequence (DNA): TGTGCCAGCAGTACCGTTGGGCTTGAGCAGTTCTTC. The gene calls are TRBV6-5 and TRBJ2-1; unclear D gene. The germline CDR1 and CDR2 sequences are MNHEY and SVGAGI. The CDR3 runs 12 residues. Trimming cost V 5 bases and J 9 bases, with 11 bases left between them.

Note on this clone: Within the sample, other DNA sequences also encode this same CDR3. The CDR3 DNA is TGTGCCAGCAGCCCCCATCGGGATGAGCAGTTCTTC. Its translation: CASSPHRDEQFF. The gene calls are TRBV7-2 and TRBJ2-1; D is unresolved. Germline V CDR1 and CDR2: SGHTA, FQGNSA. V shed 5 bases and J shed 8 bases, with 10 bases lying between them. The CDR3 is 12 residues long.

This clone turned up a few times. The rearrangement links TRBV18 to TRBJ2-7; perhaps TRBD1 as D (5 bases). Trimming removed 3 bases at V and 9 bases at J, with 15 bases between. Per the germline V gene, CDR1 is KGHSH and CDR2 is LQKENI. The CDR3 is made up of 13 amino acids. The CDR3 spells CASSPSTRQGQYF. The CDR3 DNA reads TGTGCCAGCTCACCTTCAACACGGCAGGGGCAGTACTTC. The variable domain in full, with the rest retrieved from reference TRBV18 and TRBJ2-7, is NAGVMQNPRHLVRRRGQEARLRCSPMKGHSHVYWYRQLPEEGLKFMVYLQKENIIDESGMPKERFSAEFPKEGPSILRIQQVVRGDSAAYFCASSPSTRQGQYFGPGTRLTVT.

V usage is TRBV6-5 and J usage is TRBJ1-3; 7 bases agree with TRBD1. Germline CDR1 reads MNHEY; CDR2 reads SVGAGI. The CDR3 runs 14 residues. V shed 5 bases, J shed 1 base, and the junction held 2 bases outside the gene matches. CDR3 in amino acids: CASSPGQSGNTIYF. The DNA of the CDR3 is TGTGCCAGCAGTCCGGGACAGTCTGGAAACACCATATATTTT.

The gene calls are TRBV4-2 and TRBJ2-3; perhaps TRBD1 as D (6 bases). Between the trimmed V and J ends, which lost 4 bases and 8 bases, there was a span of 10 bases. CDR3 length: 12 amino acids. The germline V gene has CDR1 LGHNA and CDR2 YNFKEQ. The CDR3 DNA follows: TGTGCCAGCAGCCTCCAAGGGGGTACGCAGTATTTT. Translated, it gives CASSLQGGTQYF.

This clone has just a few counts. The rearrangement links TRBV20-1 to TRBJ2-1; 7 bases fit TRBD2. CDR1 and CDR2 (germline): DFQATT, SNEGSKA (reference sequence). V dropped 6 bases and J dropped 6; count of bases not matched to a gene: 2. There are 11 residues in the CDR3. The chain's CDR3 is CSARTSNEQFF. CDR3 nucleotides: TGCAGTGCAAGGACTAGCAATGAGCAGTTCTTC.

DNA for the CDR3: TGTGCCAGCAGCTTCCGGACAGGGGCATTAGAGGGCTACACCTTC. It encodes CASSFRTGALEGYTF. V usage is TRBV5-4 and J usage is TRBJ1-2; 9 bases align to TRBD1. Unmatched junction bases numbered 10, after V lost 2 bases and J lost 8 bases. Per the germline V gene, CDR1 is SGHNT and CDR2 is YYREEE (reference sequence). CDR3 length: 15 residues.

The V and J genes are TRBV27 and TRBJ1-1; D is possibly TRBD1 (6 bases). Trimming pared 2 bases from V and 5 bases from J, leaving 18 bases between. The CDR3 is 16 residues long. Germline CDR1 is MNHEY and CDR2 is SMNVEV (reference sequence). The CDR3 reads CASSLAGDIWVTEAFF. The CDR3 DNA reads TGTGCCAGCAGTTTAGCAGGGGATATTTGGGTGACTGAAGCTTTCTTT.

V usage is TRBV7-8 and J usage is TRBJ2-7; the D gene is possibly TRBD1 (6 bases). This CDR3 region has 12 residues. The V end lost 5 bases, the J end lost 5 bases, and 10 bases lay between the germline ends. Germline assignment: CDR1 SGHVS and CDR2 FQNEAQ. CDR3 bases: TGTGCCAGCAGCCGCCCAGGGGACGAGCAGTACTTC. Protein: CASSRPGDEQYF.

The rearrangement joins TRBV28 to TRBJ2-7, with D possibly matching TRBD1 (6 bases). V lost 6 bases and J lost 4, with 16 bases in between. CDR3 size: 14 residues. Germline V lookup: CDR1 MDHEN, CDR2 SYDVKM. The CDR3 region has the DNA TGTGCCAGCAGGACCGGGGCAGGGGTGTACGAGCAGTACTTC. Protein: CASRTGAGVYEQYF.

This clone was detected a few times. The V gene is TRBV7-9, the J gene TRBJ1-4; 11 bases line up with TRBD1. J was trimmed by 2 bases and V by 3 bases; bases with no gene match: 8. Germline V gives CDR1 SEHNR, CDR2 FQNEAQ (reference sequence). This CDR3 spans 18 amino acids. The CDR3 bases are TGTGCCAGCAGCTTTAGGACAGGGGGCGTTTCGACTAATGAAAAACTGTTTTTT. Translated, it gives CASSFRTGGVSTNEKLFF. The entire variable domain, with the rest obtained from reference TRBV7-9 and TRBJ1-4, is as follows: DTGVSQNPRHKITKRGQNVTFRCDPISEHNRLYWYRQTLGQGPEFLTYFQNEAQLEKSRLLSDRFSAERPKGSFSTLEIQRTEQGDSAMYLCASSFRTGGVSTNEKLFFGSGTQLSVL.

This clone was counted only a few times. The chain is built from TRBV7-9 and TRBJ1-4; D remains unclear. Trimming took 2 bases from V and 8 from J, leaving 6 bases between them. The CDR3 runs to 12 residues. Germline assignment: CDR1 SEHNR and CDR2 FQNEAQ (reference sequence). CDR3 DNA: TGTGCCAGCAGCTTAACGGGGGAAAAACTGTTTTTT. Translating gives CASSLTGEKLFF.

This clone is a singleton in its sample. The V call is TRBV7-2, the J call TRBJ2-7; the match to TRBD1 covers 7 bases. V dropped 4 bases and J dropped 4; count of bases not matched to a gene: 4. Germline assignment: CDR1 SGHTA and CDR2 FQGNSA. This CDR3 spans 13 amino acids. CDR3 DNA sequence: TGTGCCAGCAGCTCACAGGGGCTGTACGAGCAGTACTTC. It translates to CASSSQGLYEQYF.

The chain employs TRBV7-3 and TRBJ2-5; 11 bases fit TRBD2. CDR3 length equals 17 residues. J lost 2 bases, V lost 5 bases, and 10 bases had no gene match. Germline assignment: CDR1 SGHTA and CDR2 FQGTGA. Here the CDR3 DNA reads TGTGCCAGCAGCCTAGGGGCATTAGCGGGAGGGCAAGAGACCCAGTACTTC. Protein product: CASSLGALAGGQETQYF.

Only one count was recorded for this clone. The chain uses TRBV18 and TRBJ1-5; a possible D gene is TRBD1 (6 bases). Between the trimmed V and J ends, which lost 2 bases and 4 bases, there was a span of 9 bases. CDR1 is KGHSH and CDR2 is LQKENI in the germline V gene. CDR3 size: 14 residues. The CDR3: CASSPNRENQPQHF. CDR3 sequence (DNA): TGTGCCAGCTCACCAAACAGGGAGAATCAGCCCCAGCATTTT. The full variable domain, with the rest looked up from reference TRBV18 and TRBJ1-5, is NAGVMQNPRHLVRRRGQEARLRCSPMKGHSHVYWYRQLPEEGLKFMVYLQKENIIDESGMPKERFSAEFPKEGPSILRIQQVVRGDSAAYFCASSPNRENQPQHFGDGTRLSIL.

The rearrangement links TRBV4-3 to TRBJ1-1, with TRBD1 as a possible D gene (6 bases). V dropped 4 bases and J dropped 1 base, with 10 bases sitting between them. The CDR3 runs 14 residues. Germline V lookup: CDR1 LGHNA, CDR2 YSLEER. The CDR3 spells CASSPWTANTEAFF. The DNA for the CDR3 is TGCGCCAGCAGCCCCTGGACAGCGAACACTGAAGCTTTCTTT.

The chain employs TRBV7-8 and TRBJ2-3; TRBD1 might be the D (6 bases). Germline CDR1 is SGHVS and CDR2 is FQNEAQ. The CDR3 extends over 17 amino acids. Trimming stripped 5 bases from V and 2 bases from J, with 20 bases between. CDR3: CASSRGARGGFTDTQYF. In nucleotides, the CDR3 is TGTGCCAGCAGCCGAGGGGCTCGTGGGGGCTTCACAGATACGCAGTATTTT.

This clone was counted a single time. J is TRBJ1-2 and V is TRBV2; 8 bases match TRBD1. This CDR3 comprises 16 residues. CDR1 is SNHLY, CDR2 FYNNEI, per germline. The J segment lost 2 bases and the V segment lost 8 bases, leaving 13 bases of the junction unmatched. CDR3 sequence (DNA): TGTGCCAGCTCTTATGCCGGACAGGGCCAAAACTATGGCTACACCTTC. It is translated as CASSYAGQGQNYGYTF.

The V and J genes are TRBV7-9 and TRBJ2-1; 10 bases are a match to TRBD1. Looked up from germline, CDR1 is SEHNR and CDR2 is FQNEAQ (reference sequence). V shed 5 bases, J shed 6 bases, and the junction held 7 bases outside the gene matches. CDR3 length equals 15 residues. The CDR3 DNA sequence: TGTGCCAGCAGCACCCTCCGGGACAGGGGCAATGAGCAGTTCTTC. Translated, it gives CASSTLRDRGNEQFF.

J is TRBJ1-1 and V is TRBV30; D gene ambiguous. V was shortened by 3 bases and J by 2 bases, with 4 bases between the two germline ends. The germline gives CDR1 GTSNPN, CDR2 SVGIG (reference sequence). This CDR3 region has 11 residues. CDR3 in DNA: TGTGCCTGGAGACTCAACACTGAAGCTTTCTTT. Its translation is CAWRLNTEAFF.